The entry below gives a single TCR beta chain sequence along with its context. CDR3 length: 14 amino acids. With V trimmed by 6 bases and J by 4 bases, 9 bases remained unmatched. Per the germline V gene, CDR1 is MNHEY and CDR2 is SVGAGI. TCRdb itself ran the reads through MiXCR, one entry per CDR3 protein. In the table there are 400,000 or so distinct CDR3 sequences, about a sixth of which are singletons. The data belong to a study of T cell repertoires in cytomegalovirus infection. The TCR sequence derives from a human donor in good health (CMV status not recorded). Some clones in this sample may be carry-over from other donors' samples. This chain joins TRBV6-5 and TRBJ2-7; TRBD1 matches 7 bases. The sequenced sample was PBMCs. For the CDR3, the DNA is TGTGCCAGCAGGTACACAGGGGCGCCGTACGAGCAGTACTTC. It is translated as CASRYTGAPYEQYF.